This is a list of T cell receptor beta chains from one sample in a study of T-cell memory formation after mild COVID-19. MiXCR was run by TCRdb on the 5' RACE reads, yielding one entry per CDR3 protein. The top ten clones hold more than 0.7% of a sample with about 39,000 distinct CDR3 sequences, 5.5% to 7% of them seen once. Specimen: PBMCs or a T cell subset sorted from them (not recorded which). All receptors come from an adult who had mild COVID-19 (a few samples of this study predate the infection). Cell type and time point are not known. Both conserved end residues are part of each CDR3. Each record gives: clone size, J gene, V gene, D gene, CDR3 DNA, CDR3 protein. The D gene is left open where the match is weak. Only part of the rows carry a size: once, few, many, or a class if the clone is expanded.

>many|TRBJ1-2|TRBV5-1|NA
TGCGCCAGCAGCGACCGGGACCCCGAGGGCTACACCTTC
CASSDRDPEGYTF
>NA|TRBJ1-1|TRBV19|NA
TGTGCCAGTAGTATTATCCTGGCAGCCAACACTGAAGCTTTCTTT
CASSIILAANTEAFF
>many|TRBJ2-3|TRBV5-1|TRBD2
TGCGCCAGCAGCCCCAGACTAGCGGGAGTTGCAGATACGCAGTATTTT
CASSPRLAGVADTQYF
>NA|TRBJ2-3|TRBV5-4|TRBD1
TGTGCCAGCAGCCGGGACAGGGTTGACACAGATACGCAGTATTTT
CASSRDRVDTDTQYF
>NA|TRBJ2-1|TRBV3-1|NA
TGTGCCAGCAGCCAAGGTAGGGGCGGAACCTACAATGAGCAGTTCTTC
CASSQGRGGTYNEQFF
>many|TRBJ2-7|TRBV7-2|TRBD2
TGTGCCAGCAGGAGTAGCGGGAGTAGTCAGCAGCAGTACTTC
CASRSSGSSQQQYF
>many|TRBJ2-3|TRBV7-2|TRBD2
TGTGCCAGCAGCTCTCCGGCTAGCGGGGGGGCCAGCGCTCGTCGTACGCAGTATTTT
CASSSPASGGASARRTQYF
>few|TRBJ1-6|TRBV24-1|NA
TGTGCCACCAGTGACCGCGTTGGCTCACCCCTCCACTTT
CATSDRVGSPLHF
>NA|TRBJ2-5|TRBV4-2|NA
TGTGCCAGCAGCCAAGTGGAGGGTGAGACCCAGTACTTC
CASSQVEGETQYF
>few|TRBJ2-1|TRBV9|NA
TGTGCCAGCAGCGTAACTACCATCGGGGGCCATGAGCAGTTCTTC
CASSVTTIGGHEQFF
>NA|TRBJ1-1|TRBV18|TRBD1
TGTGCCAGCTCACCGGCGGGACAGCCGAACACTGAAGCTTTCTTT
CASSPAGQPNTEAFF
>NA|TRBJ2-1|TRBV2|NA
TGTGCCAGCAGTGAAGCACCCGGGACTCTACGTGAGCAGTTCTTC
CASSEAPGTLREQFF
>few|TRBJ2-1|TRBV9|NA
TGTGCCAGCAGCGTAGGGGACGATAGGGGCCGTGAGCAGTTCTTC
CASSVGDDRGREQFF
>few|TRBJ2-3|TRBV6-1|NA
TGTGCCAGCAGTTACGGACAGAGCCGCACAGATACGCAGTATTTT
CASSYGQSRTDTQYF
>few|TRBJ2-4|TRBV2|NA
TGTGCCAGCACTGATTGGGGGCCCAGTCGAAACATTCAGTACTTC
CASTDWGPSRNIQYF
>many|TRBJ2-5|TRBV29-1|NA
TGCAGCGTTGTTCGTTCCGGACGGCAAGAGACCCAGTACTTC
CSVVRSGRQETQYF
>many|TRBJ2-1|TRBV12-3/TRBV12-4|TRBD1
TGTGCCAGCAGTTTAGCGGGGACAGCTTTCTACAATGAGCAGTTCTTC
CASSLAGTAFYNEQFF
>many|TRBJ2-1|TRBV18|TRBD2
TGTGCCAGCTCACCGGGACTAGCGTTATACAATGAGCAGTTCTTC
CASSPGLALYNEQFF
>NA|TRBJ2-4|TRBV12-3/TRBV12-4|NA
TGTGCCAGCAGTAGGGGTGGGGAGAAAAACATTCAGTACTTC
CASSRGGEKNIQYF
>many|TRBJ2-7|TRBV11-2|NA
TGTGCCAGCAGCTTGGGGACCCTCTACGAGCAGTACTTC
CASSLGTLYEQYF
>NA|TRBJ1-2|TRBV4-1|NA
TGCGCCAGCAGCCAAGACCGTGACTATGGCTACACCTTC
CASSQDRDYGYTF
>many|TRBJ2-1|TRBV15|NA
TGTGCCACCAGCAGAGATAGTTTCGGCTACAATGAGCAGTTCTTC
CATSRDSFGYNEQFF
>NA|TRBJ2-3|TRBV7-3|TRBD1
TGTGCCAGCAGCCCACAGGGGGTACGCACAGATACGCAGTATTTT
CASSPQGVRTDTQYF
>NA|TRBJ1-5|TRBV4-1|NA
TGCGCCAGCAGCCCAGGGACGGTTTCAGAGGCCCAGCATTTT
CASSPGTVSEAQHF
>many|TRBJ2-7|TRBV7-9|NA
TGTGCCAGCAGCTTAGGAGGGGGAATCGAGCAGTACTTC
CASSLGGGIEQYF
>many|TRBJ1-2|TRBV5-1|NA
TGCGCCAGCAGCTTGCGGACAGCTAACTATGGCTACACCTTC
CASSLRTANYGYTF
>many|TRBJ2-5|TRBV5-1|NA
TGCGCCAGCAACGGAGGGACGTTCCGTGAGACCCAGTACTTC
CASNGGTFRETQYF
>few|TRBJ2-2|TRBV20-1|TRBD2
TGCAGTGCTAGAGAACTAGCGGGGGGGTCTAACACCGGGGAGCTGTTTTTT
CSARELAGGSNTGELFF
>many|TRBJ2-1|TRBV30|NA
TGTGCCTGGGGACGCGGCAGGGCTTACAATGAGCAGTTCTTC
CAWGRGRAYNEQFF
>many|TRBJ1-1|TRBV19|NA
TGTGCCAGTAGTAAGAACACTGAAGCTTTCTTT
CASSKNTEAFF
>few|TRBJ2-7|TRBV18|TRBD2
TGTGCCAGCTCACCACCTATGCAGCGGGAGTTAATCGAGCAGTACTTC
CASSPPMQRELIEQYF
>NA|TRBJ2-3|TRBV24-1|TRBD2
TGTGCCACCAGTGAACTAGCGGGCACAGATACGCAGTATTTT
CATSELAGTDTQYF
>NA|TRBJ1-2|TRBV28|TRBD1
TGTGCCAGCAGTTTATCGACAGGGGCACGCTATGGCTACACCTTC
CASSLSTGARYGYTF
>many|TRBJ1-1|TRBV5-1|NA
TGCGCCAGCAGCTTAGAAGATGGTACTGAAGCTTTCTTT
CASSLEDGTEAFF
>NA|TRBJ2-3|TRBV7-9|NA
TGTGCCAGCAGCTTAGCCCTCTCCCGGGCAGATACGCAGTATTTT
CASSLALSRADTQYF
>many|TRBJ2-7|TRBV6-5|NA
TGTGCCAGCAGCGCGCAGAGGGCCCTGGCGGAGCAGTACTTC
CASSAQRALAEQYF
>NA|TRBJ1-2|TRBV7-2|NA
TGTGCCAGCAGCTTAGTAGTCAGCACTAACTATGGCTACACCTTC
CASSLVVSTNYGYTF
>many|TRBJ2-6|TRBV7-3|NA
TGTGCCAGCACCCGGGAATCTGGGGCCAACGTCCTGACTTTC
CASTRESGANVLTF
>NA|TRBJ2-3|TRBV11-1|NA
TGTGCCAGCAGCTTAGGGGTGACAGATACGCAGTATTTT
CASSLGVTDTQYF
>many|TRBJ1-5|TRBV9|NA
TGTGCCAGCAGGGGGAGGGGTCAGCCCCAGCATTTT
CASRGRGQPQHF
>NA|TRBJ2-1|TRBV6-5|NA
TGTGCCAGCAGTTACGGGGGGAGGTCCTACAATGAGCAGTTCTTC
CASSYGGRSYNEQFF
>few|TRBJ1-1|TRBV12-3/TRBV12-4|TRBD1
TGTGCCAGCAGTTTAATGGGACAGAGCACTGAAGCTTTCTTT
CASSLMGQSTEAFF
>many|TRBJ2-7|TRBV28|NA
TGTGCCAGCAGTTTACTGCGGGACGAGCAGTACTTC
CASSLLRDEQYF
>few|TRBJ2-7|TRBV7-3|NA
TGTGCCAGCAGCTTGGGGGATGGGGTACTCTACGAGCAGTACTTC
CASSLGDGVLYEQYF
>NA|TRBJ2-7|TRBV19|TRBD2
TGTGCCAGTAGAGACTCGGGGGGCTACGAGCAGTACTTC
CASRDSGGYEQYF
>many|TRBJ2-7|TRBV6-5|NA
TGTGCCAGCAGTTACAAGGCTAGAGGTAACCACGAGCAGTACTTC
CASSYKARGNHEQYF
>NA|TRBJ2-3|TRBV25-1|TRBD2
TGTGCCAGCAGCCCCGATGGGGGGGGTTTCACAGATACGCAGTATTTT
CASSPDGGGFTDTQYF
>NA|TRBJ1-5|TRBV4-1|NA
TGCGCCAGCAGCCATGGACGGGTTGAGGCTGCCCAGCATTTT
CASSHGRVEAAQHF
>many|TRBJ1-1|TRBV12-3/TRBV12-4|NA
TGTGCCAGCAGTCATACAGGGTCCCACACTGAAGCTTTCTTT
CASSHTGSHTEAFF
>few|TRBJ2-3|TRBV12-3/TRBV12-4|NA
TGTGCCAGCACCCTTCTAGGACAGCCCTCTGATACGCAGTATTTT
CASTLLGQPSDTQYF
>NA|TRBJ2-5|TRBV20-1|TRBD2
TGCAGTGCCAGACTGCTAGCGGGGACAGAGACCCAGTACTTC
CSARLLAGTETQYF
>NA|TRBJ2-1|TRBV20-1|TRBD2
TGCAGTGCTAGTGGGGGGACTAGCGGGAGTCGCGAGCAGTTCTTC
CSASGGTSGSREQFF
>many|TRBJ1-1|TRBV3-1|NA
TGTGCCAGCAGCCAAGCGACTGGGGCTGAAGCTTTCTTT
CASSQATGAEAFF
>many|TRBJ2-7|TRBV29-1|NA
TGCAGCGTGTGGGGGGAAACCTACGAGCAGTACTTC
CSVWGETYEQYF
>many|TRBJ2-2|TRBV5-5|NA
TGTGCCAGCAGCCCGGGACGGACAGCCAACACCGGGGAGCTGTTTTTT
CASSPGRTANTGELFF
>many|TRBJ2-2|TRBV2|NA
TGTGCCAGCAGTGCCCGGGTTGTCGGGGAGCTGTTTTTT
CASSARVVGELFF
>NA|TRBJ1-2|TRBV25-1|NA
TGTGCCAGCAGTGTTGCAGGGGTATATGGCTACACCTTC
CASSVAGVYGYTF
>many|TRBJ2-1|TRBV12-3/TRBV12-4|NA
TGTGCCAGCAGTCCTCAGGGCCGGCGGTTCTACAATGAGCAGTTCTTC
CASSPQGRRFYNEQFF